This TCR beta chain was sequenced in a study of cytomegalovirus exposure and HLA in healthy donors. The study, taken as a whole, reports: Some TCR beta chains (more than 150 of them) were listed as cytomegalovirus-associated. Productive status was seen about 90% or about 30% of the time for most TCR beta V segments in an earlier analysis. More clonal expansion characterized HLA-associated TCR beta chains than equally common others in a later analysis.

Worth noting for this clone: Its matching antigen is unknown.

Vbeta (60) and Jbeta (13) primers were used in the PCR. The method was immunoSEQ multiplex PCR; TCRdb's version includes in-frame clones alone and lacks a portion of them. The sample records some 85,000 clones, around 78% being singletons. Losses at the gene ends were 2 bases for V and 7 bases for J; bases not matched to a gene: 7. The CDR3 has 14 residues. Germline assignment: CDR1 MDHEN and CDR2 SYDVKM. V and J are TRBV28 and TRBJ2-7; 8 bases are shared with TRBD1. This sequence originates from a man younger than 30 in good health and CMV-seropositive. Source material: PBMCs. DNA of the CDR3: TGTGCCAGCAGTTTACGGCAGGGGGCGGGTGAGCAGTACTTC. It is translated as CASSLRQGAGEQYF.